Listed below are T cell receptor beta chains from one sample, sequenced in a study of identical twins. TCRdb redid the calling of the 5' RACE reads with MiXCR, one entry per CDR3 protein. The sample lists about 700,000 distinct CDR3 sequences, 5.5% to 6.5% occurring once. The sample consisted of naive T cells sorted from blood. The source is a man younger than 30 in good health. The CDR3 runs from the conserved cysteine through the conserved F or W. D genes are given only for firm matches. Rows give clone size only sometimes, using once, few, many, or a class for an expanded clone.

clone_size j_call d_call v_call cdr3_aa cdr3_nt
few TRBJ2-7 TRBD2 TRBV11-2 CASSPPPTSGRALVREQYF TGTGCCAGCAGCCCCCCTCCGACTAGCGGGAGGGCCCTCGTGCGGGAGCAGTACTTC
few TRBJ2-3 NA TRBV27 CASSFSTLKTDTQYF TGTGCCAGCAGTTTTTCGACACTCAAGACAGATACGCAGTATTTT
NA TRBJ2-7 TRBD1 TRBV6-6 CVVSGTGITEQYF TGTGTTGTCAGTGGGACAGGGATTACCGAGCAGTACTTC
many TRBJ1-6 TRBD1 TRBV4-2 CASSQDIRDRGRSPLHF TGTGCCAGCAGCCAAGATATCCGGGACAGGGGACGCTCACCCCTCCACTTT
few TRBJ2-2 NA TRBV12-3/TRBV12-4 CASSSGAANTGELFF TGTGCCAGCAGTTCCGGGGCCGCGAACACCGGGGAGCTGTTTTTT
many TRBJ1-4 TRBD1 TRBV5-1 CASSRGAIGTGTEKLFF TGCGCCAGCAGCCGCGGTGCGATCGGGACAGGTACCGAAAAACTGTTTTTT
few TRBJ2-1 TRBD2 TRBV7-2 CASTLLPGLARNEQFF TGTGCCAGCACCCTACTTCCGGGACTAGCGCGCAATGAGCAGTTCTTC
NA TRBJ1-1 NA TRBV11-3 CASSPSGSYTEAFF TGTGCCAGCAGCCCCTCGGGGTCATACACTGAAGCTTTCTTT
few TRBJ2-1 NA TRBV4-1 CASSKDSGPYNEQFF TGCGCCAGCAGCAAGGACTCTGGCCCCTACAATGAGCAGTTCTTC
NA TRBJ1-1 NA TRBV6-2/TRBV6-3 CASSYYAGVNTEAFF TGTGCCAGCAGTTATTATGCGGGCGTGAACACTGAAGCTTTCTTT
few TRBJ2-1 NA TRBV28 CASSFRGVVSNEQFF TGTGCCAGCAGTTTTAGGGGGGTCGTTAGCAATGAGCAGTTCTTC
NA TRBJ2-1 NA TRBV20-1 CSARDQNSRYEQFF TGCAGTGCTAGAGACCAGAACTCTCGCTATGAGCAGTTCTTC
many TRBJ2-3 NA TRBV5-1 CASTPNTDTQYF TGCGCCAGCACACCAAACACAGATACGCAGTATTTT
NA TRBJ2-3 TRBD2 TRBV4-3 CASSQDGVAGSTDTQYF TGCGCCAGCAGCCAAGATGGGGTAGCGGGGTCCACAGATACGCAGTATTTT
many TRBJ2-1 NA TRBV18 CASSRAVDSHNEQFF TGTGCCAGCTCACGTGCCGTAGACAGCCACAATGAGCAGTTCTTC
NA TRBJ2-3 TRBD1 TRBV5-4 CASSSRTGGNTDTQYF TGTGCCAGCAGCTCGCGGACAGGGGGCAACACAGATACGCAGTATTTT
few TRBJ2-5 NA TRBV20-1 CSARDAVQETQYF TGCAGTGCTAGAGACGCGGTCCAAGAGACCCAGTACTTC
many TRBJ2-3 TRBD2 TRBV20-1 CSARGGLADDTQYF TGCAGTGCTAGAGGGGGACTAGCGGACGATACGCAGTATTTT
many TRBJ2-6 TRBD1 TRBV4-3 CASSKDTGVGANVLTF TGCGCCAGCAGCAAAGATACAGGGGTAGGGGCCAACGTCCTGACTTTC
NA TRBJ2-3 TRBD1 TRBV24-1 CATSEPGQGRADTQYF TGTGCCACCAGTGAACCCGGACAGGGGCGCGCAGATACGCAGTATTTT
NA TRBJ2-1 NA TRBV7-8 CASSSTEIGLGQFF TGTGCCAGCAGCAGCACCGAAATCGGCCTAGGTCAGTTCTTC
NA TRBJ2-2 NA TRBV11-2 CASSSPYSGGPNTGELFF TGTGCCAGCAGCTCGCCCTATTCGGGCGGACCGAACACCGGGGAGCTGTTTTTT
few TRBJ2-5 NA TRBV20-1 CSASAGWETQYF TGCAGTGCTAGTGCGGGGTGGGAGACCCAGTACTTC
NA TRBJ2-1 NA TRBV29-1 CSVGSGFHNEQFF TGCAGCGTCGGCTCGGGGTTCCACAATGAGCAGTTCTTC
few TRBJ2-7 NA TRBV4-2 CASSQSRLHYEQYF TGTGCCAGCAGCCAATCGCGACTCCACTACGAGCAGTACTTC
many TRBJ2-3 NA TRBV29-1 CSVAGNTQYF TGCAGCGTTGCGGGAAATACGCAGTATTTT
many TRBJ2-1 NA TRBV11-2 CASSPYRGSYNEQFF TGTGCCAGCAGCCCCTACCGCGGATCCTACAATGAGCAGTTCTTC
NA TRBJ2-2 NA TRBV6-1 CASSEKGLGELFF TGTGCCAGCAGTGAAAAGGGTCTCGGGGAGCTGTTTTTT
few TRBJ2-3 NA TRBV4-2 CASSRSWAGGTDTQYF TGTGCCAGCAGCCGCTCGTGGGCAGGGGGCACAGATACGCAGTATTTT
many TRBJ1-5 NA TRBV3-1 CASSRGLNQPQHF TGTGCCAGCAGCCGGGGTCTTAATCAGCCCCAGCATTTT
many TRBJ2-3 NA TRBV5-4 CASSSGASTDTQYF TGTGCCAGCAGCTCGGGCGCCAGCACAGATACGCAGTATTTT
many TRBJ2-3 TRBD2 TRBV5-1 CASSLGLAASTDTQYF TGCGCCAGCAGCTTGGGACTAGCGGCTAGCACAGATACGCAGTATTTT
many TRBJ2-3 NA TRBV12-3/TRBV12-4 CASSPDRLDTQYF TGTGCCAGCAGCCCCGACCGTTTAGATACGCAGTATTTT
many TRBJ2-1 TRBD2 TRBV12-3/TRBV12-4 CASSLGPGGPPYNEQFF TGTGCCAGCAGTTTAGGACCGGGAGGCCCCCCCTACAATGAGCAGTTCTTC
many TRBJ2-3 NA TRBV7-3 CASSLQEFSDTQYF TGTGCCAGCAGCCTCCAAGAGTTCTCAGATACGCAGTATTTT
few TRBJ2-7 NA TRBV4-3 CASSQDRGTEQYF TGCGCCAGCAGCCAAGATCGAGGGACCGAGCAGTACTTC
many TRBJ1-6 NA TRBV4-1 CASSQDFRGPLHF TGCGCCAGCAGCCAAGATTTCCGGGGGCCCCTCCACTTT
many TRBJ1-5 NA TRBV20-1 CSASGRSGPQHF TGCAGTGCTAGCGGACGGTCAGGGCCCCAGCATTTT
NA TRBJ2-1 TRBD2 TRBV3-1 CASSQVPLLAGGNEQFF TGTGCCAGCAGCCAAGTTCCCCTGCTAGCGGGAGGCAATGAGCAGTTCTTC
many TRBJ1-2 NA TRBV5-1 CASSPLGQYDGYTF TGCGCCAGCAGCCCACTCGGACAGTACGATGGCTACACCTTC
many TRBJ1-6 TRBD1 TRBV28 CASSSWTGDIQDSYNSPLHF TGTGCCAGCAGTTCCTGGACAGGGGATATTCAGGATTCCTATAATTCACCCCTCCACTTT
NA TRBJ2-2 NA TRBV27 CAIMTGATGELFF TGTGCCATCATGACTGGGGCGACCGGGGAGCTGTTTTTT
NA TRBJ1-5 NA TRBV29-1 CSVAQGYNQPQHF TGCAGCGTTGCGCAGGGGTACAATCAGCCCCAGCATTTT